The 5 T cell receptor beta chains given below trace back to one sample, sequenced in a study of cytomegalovirus exposure and HLA in healthy donors. PCR primers comprised 60 Vbeta and 13 Jbeta primers. Profiling relied on immunoSEQ multiplex PCR, and the TCRdb table lists in-frame clones only, not all of them. Here the sample spans 100,000 or so clones, more than 65% being singletons. Sample: PBMCs. The receptor set was obtained from a young man in good health and CMV-seronegative.

This clone appeared once. The chain has TRBV5-8 and TRBJ2-5, with TRBD1 matching over 9 bases. V dropped 4 bases and J dropped 6; count of bases not matched to a gene: 10. Per the germline V gene, CDR1 is SGHTS and CDR2 is YDEGEE. The CDR3 loop spans 15 amino acids. Written as DNA, the CDR3 is TGTGCCAGCAGCCCCACGTGGACAGGGGAACAGACCCAGTACTTC. Protein sequence: CASSPTWTGEQTQYF. Full variable domain (outside the CDR3, taken from reference TRBV5-8 and TRBJ2-5): EAGVTQSPTHLIKTRGQQATLRCSPISGHTSVYWYQQALGLGLQFLLWYDEGEERNRGNFPPRFSGRQFPNYSSELNVNALELEDSALYLCASSPTWTGEQTQYFGPGTRLLVL.

The chain joins TRBV5-1 to TRBJ1-2; 7 nucleotides agree with TRBD1. The germline gives CDR1 SGHRS, CDR2 YFSETQ. The CDR3 consists of 14 residues. V was clipped by 3 bases and J by 3 bases; unmatched bases: 5. For the CDR3, the DNA is TGCGCCAGCAGCTCCACAGGGGAGGACTATGGCTACACCTTC. Amino acids: CASSSTGEDYGYTF.

The chain is built from TRBV29-1 and TRBJ2-2; D is uncertain. From germline, CDR1 is SQVTM and CDR2 ANQGSEA. This CDR3 is built from 14 residues. Deletions cut 7 bases from V and 1 base from J, with 13 bases between. CDR3 protein: CSARTQLNTGELFF. Here the CDR3 DNA reads TGCAGCGCCCGAACCCAACTGAACACCGGGGAGCTGTTTTTT.

The gene calls are TRBV10-3 and TRBJ1-2; no firm D call. This CDR3 is 12 amino acids long. Looked up from germline, CDR1 is ENHRY and CDR2 is SYGVKD. Trimming stripped 2 bases from V and 4 bases from J, with 5 bases between. The CDR3 region is CAISEGSYGYTF. In DNA, the CDR3 is TGTGCCATCAGTGAGGGGAGCTATGGCTACACCTTC.

This rearrangement joins TRBV18 to TRBJ2-3; TRBD1 matches 8 bases. Germline loops: CDR1 KGHSH, CDR2 LQKENI. V lost 3 bases and J lost 4; bases outside the gene matches: 9. The CDR3 sequence is 16 residues long. The CDR3 DNA follows: TGTGCCAGCTCACCTAGACCCAGGGGGCGTGCAGATACGCAGTATTTT. Protein product: CASSPRPRGRADTQYF.